The TCR beta chain under discussion was sequenced for a study of T cell responses to AZD1222 COVID-19 vaccine. Study-wide results and caveats: Unmutated regions of variants are reportedly targeted by nearly half of spike-specific TCRs. At baseline, just five or six AZD1222 recipients tested seropositive.

Profiling relied on immunoSEQ multiplex PCR, and the TCRdb table lists in-frame clones only, not all of them. The data show more than 95,000 clones, more than 75% seen once. To note about this clone: Antigen specificity is unknown.

The source material was peripheral blood, sampled 28 days after the second AZD1222 dose. This clonotype originated in an adult who received the AZD1222 COVID-19 vaccine.

CDR3: CAWGPLGSAGELFF. CDR3 in DNA: TGTGCCTGGGGACCCCTGGGTAGCGCCGGGGAGCTGTTTTTT. The rearrangement links TRBV30 to TRBJ2-2, with a possible D match to TRBD2 (5 bases). The V gene's germline CDR1 is GTSNPN and CDR2 SVGIG (reference sequence). The length of the CDR3 is 14 residues. V lost 5 bases and J 6 bases, leaving 16 bases between the germline ends.